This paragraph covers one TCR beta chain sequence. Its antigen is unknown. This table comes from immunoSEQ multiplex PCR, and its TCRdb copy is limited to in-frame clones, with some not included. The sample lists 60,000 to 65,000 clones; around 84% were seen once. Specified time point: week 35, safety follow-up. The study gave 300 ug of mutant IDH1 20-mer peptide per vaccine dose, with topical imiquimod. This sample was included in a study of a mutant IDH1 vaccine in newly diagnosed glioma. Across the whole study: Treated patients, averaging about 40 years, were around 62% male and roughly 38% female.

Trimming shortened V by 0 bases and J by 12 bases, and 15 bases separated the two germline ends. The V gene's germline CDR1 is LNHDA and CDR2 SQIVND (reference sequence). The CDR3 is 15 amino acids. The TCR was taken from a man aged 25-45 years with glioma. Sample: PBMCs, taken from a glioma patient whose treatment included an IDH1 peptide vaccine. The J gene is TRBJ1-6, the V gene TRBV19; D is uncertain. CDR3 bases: TGTGCCAGTAGTATAGAAAGCCCCCCTACGGAACCCCTCCACTTT. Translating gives CASSIESPPTEPLHF.